One and the same sample provided the 23 T cell receptor beta chains below, sequenced in a study of naive and memory T cell subsets. Reverse transcription of blood and skin TCR RNA was primed at alpha and beta constant regions. TCRdb analysed the 5' RACE reads with MiXCR anew, one entry per CDR3 protein. The sample holds roughly 26,000 distinct CDR3 sequences, under 30% seen once. Whole-blood samples were under 3 ml of peripheral blood from healthy adult volunteers. The source of these receptors is a female donor in good health.

This clonotype was picked up many times. V is TRBV6-1 and J is TRBJ2-1; 7 nucleotides agree with TRBD2. After removal of 6 bases from V and 2 bases from J, the junction contained 10 bases not matched to a gene. This CDR3 has 16 amino acids. Germline V gene lookup returns CDR1 MNHNS and CDR2 SASEGT. The CDR3 nucleotides read TGTGCCAGCAGCACAAGCGGAGCGGGGCCCTACAATGAGCAGTTCTTC. Encoded protein: CASSTSGAGPYNEQFF.

By proportion, this clonotype is medium-sized (0.01 to 0.1%). The J gene is TRBJ1-1, the V gene TRBV5-6; D unresolved. The V gene's germline CDR1 is SGHDT and CDR2 YYEEEE. Trimming took off 6 bases at V and 5 bases at J, with 14 bases between the two ends. This CDR3 has 13 residues. This CDR3 reads CASTIAGLTEAFF. As DNA, the CDR3 is TGTGCCAGCACCATTGCGGGTTTGACTGAAGCTTTCTTT.

This clonotype is judged medium-sized (0.01 to 0.1%). The chain joins TRBV20-1 to TRBJ1-1; D is possibly TRBD1 (5 bases). Germline CDR1 DFQATT, CDR2 SNEGSKA (reference sequence). V lost 0 bases, J lost 1 base, and 9 bases lay in between. The CDR3 has 14 residues. Written as DNA, the CDR3 is TGCAGTGCTAGAGAACCGGACAAGAACACTGAAGCTTTCTTT. The encoded protein is CSAREPDKNTEAFF.

This clonotype has at least ten counts. This chain connects TRBV29-1 to TRBJ2-7; D might be TRBD2 (6 bases). This CDR3 region has 13 residues. Deletions cut 6 bases from V and 5 bases from J, with 17 bases between. Per germline, CDR1 SQVTM and CDR2 ANQGSEA. CDR3 residues: CSVRPSEGNEQYF. The DNA of the CDR3 is TGCAGCGTCCGGCCGTCGGAGGGGAACGAGCAGTACTTC.

V usage is TRBV20-1 and J usage is TRBJ2-1, with D hard to call. Trimming stripped 0 bases from V and 8 bases from J, with 14 bases between. Germline CDR1 DFQATT, CDR2 SNEGSKA (reference sequence). The CDR3 extends over 14 amino acids. The CDR3 reads CSARDSRSVDEQFF. In DNA, the CDR3 is TGCAGTGCTAGAGATTCCCGGTCGGTCGATGAGCAGTTCTTC.

The chain couples TRBV20-1 to TRBJ1-1; 8 nucleotides line up with TRBD1. This CDR3 has 12 amino acids. Germline lookup yields CDR1 DFQATT and CDR2 SNEGSKA (reference sequence). The V and J ends lost 3 bases and 3 bases, in that order; junction bases with no gene match: 0. The CDR3 reads CSARTGDTEAFF. The CDR3 nucleotides read TGCAGTGCTAGGACAGGGGACACTGAAGCTTTCTTT.

The chain is built from TRBV18 and TRBJ2-7; a weak D match, TRBD1 (6 bases). CDR3 length: 12 residues. The germline V gene encodes CDR1 KGHSH and CDR2 LQKENI. The V end lost 2 bases, the J end lost 5 bases, and 7 bases lay between the germline ends. CDR3 loop: CASSPSGDEQYF. The DNA of the CDR3 is TGTGCCAGCTCACCATCAGGGGACGAGCAGTACTTC.

The chain carries TRBV20-1 and TRBJ2-1; D ambiguous. The V gene's germline CDR1 is DFQATT and CDR2 SNEGSKA (reference sequence). This CDR3 spans 14 amino acids. The ends were cut back, 0 bases at V and 7 bases at J, with 13 bases in the middle. CDR3: CSAREGNSLNEQFF. CDR3 coding DNA: TGCAGTGCTAGAGAGGGGAATAGTTTGAATGAGCAGTTCTTC.

The rearrangement links TRBV9 to TRBJ2-3; D is possibly TRBD1 or TRBD2 (5 bases each). V gave up 0 bases and J gave up 5 bases, with 13 bases separating them. The CDR3 sequence is 15 residues long. Germline CDR1 SGDLS, CDR2 YYNGEE. CDR3 DNA sequence: TGTGCCAGCAGCGTAGGTGGTGGGGGTGGAGATACGCAGTATTTT. Translation gives CASSVGGGGGDTQYF.

J is TRBJ2-1 and V is TRBV29-1; TRBD2 agrees at 9 bases. Germline V lookup: CDR1 SQVTM, CDR2 ANQGSEA. V trimming: 2 bases; J trimming: 7 bases; junction bases outside the gene matches: 9. The CDR3 covers 15 residues. CDR3 region: CSVEQIAGAGNEQFF. The DNA for the CDR3 is TGCAGCGTTGAACAGATAGCGGGAGCTGGTAATGAGCAGTTCTTC.

By sample share, this clonotype is medium-sized. This chain connects TRBV18 to TRBJ1-1, with D tentatively TRBD1 (6 bases). The germline CDR1 and CDR2 sequences are KGHSH and LQKENI. The CDR3 spans 14 residues. V lost 4 bases, J lost 1 base, and 10 bases lay in between. The CDR3 bases are TGTGCCAGCTCACTTAAGACAGGGAACACTGAAGCTTTCTTT. This codes for CASSLKTGNTEAFF.

This clonotype turned up a few times. The V call is TRBV20-1, the J call TRBJ2-1; TRBD2 matches at 14 bases. CDR1 DFQATT and CDR2 SNEGSKA come from the germline V gene (reference sequence). The CDR3 length is 20 residues. V lost 0 bases to trimming and J lost 6 bases; unmatched junction nucleotides: 16. The CDR3 region is CSARDQGLAGAVSFLNEQFF. The CDR3 coding sequence is TGCAGTGCTAGAGATCAGGGACTAGCGGGAGCAGTTTCTTTTCTCAATGAGCAGTTCTTC.

This clonotype has a handful of counts. The chain joins TRBV6-5 to TRBJ2-5, with 9 bases lining up with TRBD2. V dropped 9 bases and J dropped 5; count of bases not matched to a gene: 10. The CDR3 runs to 14 residues. The V gene's germline CDR1 is MNHEY and CDR2 SVGAGI. CDR3 DNA: TGTGCCAGTGCCTTGGCGGGAGGGCGCGAGACCCAGTACTTC. Translated, it gives CASALAGGRETQYF.

Many counts were recorded for this clonotype. The chain joins TRBV18 to TRBJ2-3; no firm D call. The CDR3 is made up of 13 amino acids. Between the trimmed V and J ends, which lost 6 bases and 2 bases, there was a span of 9 bases. Germline CDR1 reads KGHSH; CDR2 reads LQKENI. CDR3 nucleotides: TGTGCCAGCTCGCCATTGAACACAGATACGCAGTATTTT. It specifies CASSPLNTDTQYF.

This clonotype was observed once. The chain combines TRBV27 with TRBJ1-2; a possible D gene is TRBD1 (5 bases). V lost 2 bases and J lost 6, with 7 bases in between. The CDR3 runs 12 residues. From germline, CDR1 is MNHEY and CDR2 SMNVEV (reference sequence). The CDR3 here is CASSLRGNGYTF. In nucleotides, the CDR3 is TGTGCCAGCAGTTTACGGGGCAATGGCTACACCTTC.

The rearrangement links TRBV7-8 to TRBJ1-1; TRBD1 might be the D (6 bases). CDR1 is SGHVS, CDR2 FQNEAQ, per germline. Trimming removed 0 bases from V and 2 bases from J, with 16 bases in between. The CDR3 sequence is 17 residues long. The CDR3 DNA follows: TGTGCCAGCAGCTTAGCGTTAAGAGGCAGGGGCAACACTGAAGCTTTCTTT. It yields the protein CASSLALRGRGNTEAFF.

J is TRBJ2-7 and V is TRBV20-1; the D gene could be TRBD1 or TRBD2 (5 bases each). Trimming took 3 bases from V and 5 from J, leaving 14 bases between them. Germline values: CDR1 DFQATT, CDR2 SNEGSKA (reference sequence). This CDR3 comprises 13 residues. The CDR3 sequence is CSASLGTPHEQYF. The CDR3 bases are TGCAGTGCTAGTCTCGGGACCCCTCACGAGCAGTACTTC.

J is TRBJ2-6 and V is TRBV12-3 or TRBV12-4, with TRBD1 as a possible D gene (6 bases). The CDR3 runs to 15 residues. The V gene lost 8 bases and the J gene lost 4 bases, with 15 bases spanning the gap. CDR3 protein: CASALGGPGANVLTF. In DNA, the CDR3 is TGTGCCAGCGCCCTAGGGGGACCCGGGGCCAACGTCCTGACTTTC.

This clonotype was picked up many times. The J gene is TRBJ2-1, the V gene TRBV7-8, with D tentatively TRBD1 (6 bases). The CDR3 covers 16 residues. V shed 1 base and J shed 4 bases, with 14 bases lying between them. In germline, CDR1 is SGHVS, CDR2 FQNEAQ. CDR3 protein: CASSLVGRTGYNEQFF. Written as DNA, the CDR3 is TGTGCCAGCAGCTTAGTGGGCAGAACAGGGTACAATGAGCAGTTCTTC. The full variable domain, rest sourced from reference TRBV7-8 and TRBJ2-1, is GAGVSQSPRYKVAKRGQDVALRCDPISGHVSLFWYQQALGQGPEFLTYFQNEAQLDKSGLPSDRFFAERPEGSVSTLKIQRTQQEDSAVYLCASSLVGRTGYNEQFFGPGTRLTVL.

The sample holds a few counts of this clonotype. This rearrangement joins TRBV3-1 to TRBJ2-1; no definite D call. This CDR3 is built from 12 residues. CDR1 is LGHDT and CDR2 is YNNKEL in the germline V gene (reference sequence). Trimming left V 3 bases short and J 9 bases short, with 9 bases between. The chain's CDR3 is CASSQSYVEQFF. For the CDR3, the DNA is TGTGCCAGCAGCCAGTCCTACGTTGAGCAGTTCTTC.

The rearrangement joins TRBV29-1 to TRBJ1-5, with D uncertain. Trimming took 4 bases from V and 0 from J, leaving 4 bases between them. The germline V gene has CDR1 SQVTM and CDR2 ANQGSEA. This CDR3 comprises 12 residues. CDR3 region: CSVGVSNQPQHF. CDR3 in DNA: TGCAGCGTTGGGGTTAGCAATCAGCCCCAGCATTTT.

The V call is TRBV6-1, the J call TRBJ2-7; D might be TRBD1 (6 bases). With 9 bases removed from V and 0 bases from J, the gap between germline ends came to 18 bases. In germline, CDR1 is MNHNS, CDR2 SASEGT. This CDR3 spans 15 amino acids. The CDR3 sequence: CASSQGPIFSYEQYF. CDR3 sequence (DNA): TGTGCCAGTTCACAGGGCCCCATATTCTCCTACGAGCAGTACTTC.

In its sample, this clonotype was seen a few times. The chain combines TRBV3-1 with TRBJ2-1, with TRBD1 matching over 8 bases. Germline V CDR1 and CDR2: LGHDT, YNNKEL (reference sequence). The length of the CDR3 is 15 residues. V gave up 1 base and J gave up 7 bases; unmatched junction bases: 6. The CDR3: CASSQVRTGTNEQFF. The CDR3 DNA follows: TGTGCCAGCAGCCAAGTTCGGACAGGGACGAATGAGCAGTTCTTC.